This TCR beta chain originates from a study of OX40 agonist ivuxolimab in advanced cancers. A remark on this clone: Its antigen is unidentified.

Study-wide results and caveats: Antigens targeted by the expanded peripheral T cells were not determined.

Germline assignment: CDR1 SGHRS and CDR2 YFSETQ. The CDR3 spans 13 residues. Trimming removed 0 bases from V and 9 bases from J; junction bases left unmatched: 4. Using immunoSEQ multiplex PCR, the repertoire was profiled, and TCRdb retains in-frame clones only, with some absent. The sample holds over 50,000 clones; about four fifths are singletons and the top ten take under 0.6%. This specimen was CD4+ or CD8+ T cells sorted from blood, taken in a trial of the OX40 agonist ivuxolimab. The source of this sequence is an adult with an advanced solid tumor such as melanoma, head and neck, liver or kidney cancer. The V call is TRBV5-1, the J call TRBJ2-3; 7 bases align to TRBD2. The CDR3 nucleotides read TGCGCCAGCAGCTTGGCAGTGGGAGGGACGCAGTATTTT. It is translated as CASSLAVGGTQYF.